This TCR beta chain was recovered during a study of T cells in Graves' hyperthyroidism and ophthalmopathy. Study observations and caveats: Ophthalmopathy prediction by the model preceded onset by a median about 6.3 months. A model built on 13 V-J features separated ophthalmopathy from stable hyperthyroidism.

RNA transcripts provided the source from which TCR beta CDR3 regions were amplified. Primed by the HTBI set, a first-round RT-PCR was run on the TCR CDR3. TCRdb analysed the multiplex PCR reads with MiXCR anew, one entry per CDR3 protein. The profile shows 530,000 or so distinct CDR3 sequences, about a sixth of them singletons. This clonotype was detected only a few times. As yet, its antigen is unknown. J lost 1 base, V lost 4 bases, and 4 bases had no gene match. Per the germline V gene, CDR1 is GTSNPN and CDR2 is SVGIG (reference sequence). This CDR3 has 14 residues. Any patient presenting with uncontrolled infection, other autoimmune disease, pregnancy or lactation was left out. Diagnoses were made from clinical symptoms, serum measures (thyroxine and TRAb), thyroid ultrasound and orbital computed tomography.

The TCR originated in a woman aged 18-35 years with Graves' ophthalmopathy. The gene calls are TRBV30 and TRBJ2-5; 9 bases map to TRBD2. The sequenced material came from blood. The CDR3 protein is CAWNRGRAQETQYF. The CDR3 nucleotides read TGTGCCTGGAATCGCGGGAGGGCCCAAGAGACCCAGTACTTC.